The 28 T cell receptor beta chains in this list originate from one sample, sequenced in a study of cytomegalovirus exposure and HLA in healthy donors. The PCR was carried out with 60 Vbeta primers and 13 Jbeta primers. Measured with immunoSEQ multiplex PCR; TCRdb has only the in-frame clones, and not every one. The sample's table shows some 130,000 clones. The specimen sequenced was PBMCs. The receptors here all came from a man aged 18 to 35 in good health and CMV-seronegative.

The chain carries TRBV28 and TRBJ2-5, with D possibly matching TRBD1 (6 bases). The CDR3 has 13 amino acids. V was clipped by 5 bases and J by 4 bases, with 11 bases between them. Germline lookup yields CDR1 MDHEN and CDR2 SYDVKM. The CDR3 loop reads CASSEGVIETQYF. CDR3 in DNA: TGTGCCAGCAGTGAGGGGGTAATAGAGACCCAGTACTTC.

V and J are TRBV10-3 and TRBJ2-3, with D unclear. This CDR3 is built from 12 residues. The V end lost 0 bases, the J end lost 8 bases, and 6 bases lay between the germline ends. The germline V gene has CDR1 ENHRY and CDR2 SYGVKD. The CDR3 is CAISESSVTQYF. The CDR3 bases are TGTGCCATCAGTGAGTCGTCCGTTACGCAGTATTTT.

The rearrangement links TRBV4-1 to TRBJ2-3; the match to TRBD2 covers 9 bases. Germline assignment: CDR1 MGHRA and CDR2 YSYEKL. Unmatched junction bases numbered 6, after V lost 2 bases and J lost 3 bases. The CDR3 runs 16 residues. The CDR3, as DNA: TGCGCCAGCAGCCAAAATAGCGGGGGAGTAACAGATACGCAGTATTTT. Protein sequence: CASSQNSGGVTDTQYF.

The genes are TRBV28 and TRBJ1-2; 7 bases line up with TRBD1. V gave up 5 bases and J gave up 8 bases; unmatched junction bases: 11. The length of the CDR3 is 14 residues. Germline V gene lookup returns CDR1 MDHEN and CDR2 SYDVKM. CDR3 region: CASSALRRGRGYTF. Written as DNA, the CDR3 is TGTGCCAGCAGTGCCTTGAGAAGGGGGCGAGGCTACACCTTC.

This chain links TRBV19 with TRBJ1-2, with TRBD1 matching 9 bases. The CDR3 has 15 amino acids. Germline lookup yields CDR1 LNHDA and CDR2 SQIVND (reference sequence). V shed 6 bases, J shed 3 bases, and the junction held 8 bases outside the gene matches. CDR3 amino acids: CASRYPGTGYYGYTF. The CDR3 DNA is TGTGCCAGTAGATACCCCGGGACAGGGTACTATGGCTACACCTTC.

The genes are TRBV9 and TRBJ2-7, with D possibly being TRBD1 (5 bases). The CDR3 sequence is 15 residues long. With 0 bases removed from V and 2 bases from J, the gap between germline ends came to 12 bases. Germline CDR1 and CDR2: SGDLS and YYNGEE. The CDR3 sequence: CASSVGTSPPYEQYF. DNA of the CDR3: TGTGCCAGCAGCGTAGGGACATCCCCTCCCTACGAGCAGTACTTC.

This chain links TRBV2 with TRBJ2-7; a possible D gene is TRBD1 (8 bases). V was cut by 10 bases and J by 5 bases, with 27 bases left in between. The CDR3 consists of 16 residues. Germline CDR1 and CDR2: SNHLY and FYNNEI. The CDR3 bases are TGTGCCACAAAGGGAGGACCAGACAGGGGAGGGCACGAGCAGTACTTC. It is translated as CATKGGPDRGGHEQYF.

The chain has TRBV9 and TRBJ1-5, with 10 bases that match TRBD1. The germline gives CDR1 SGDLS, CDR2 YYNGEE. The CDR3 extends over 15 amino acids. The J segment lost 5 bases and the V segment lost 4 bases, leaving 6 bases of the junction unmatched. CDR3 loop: CASSSSDRGHQPQHF. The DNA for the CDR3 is TGTGCCAGCAGCTCTTCCGACAGGGGGCATCAGCCCCAGCATTTT. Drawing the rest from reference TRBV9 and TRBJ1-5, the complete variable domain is DSGVTQTPKHLITATGQRVTLRCSPRSGDLSVYWYQQSLDQGLQFLIQYYNGEERAKGNILERFSAQQFPDLHSELNLSSLELGDSALYFCASSSSDRGHQPQHFGDGTRLSIL.

CDR3 coding DNA: TGTGCCAGCAGCTTATTTCAGGGGTCCCAGTTCTTC. Its translation is CASSLFQGSQFF. The chain uses TRBV7-2 and TRBJ2-1; possible D gene TRBD1, 6 bases. V lost 2 bases and J 13 bases, leaving 12 bases between the germline ends. The CDR3 totals 12 residues. Germline lookup yields CDR1 SGHTA and CDR2 FQGNSA. Full variable domain (outside the CDR3, taken from reference TRBV7-2 and TRBJ2-1): GAGVSQSPSNKVTEKGKDVELRCDPISGHTALYWYRQSLGQGLEFLIYFQGNSAPDKSGLPSDRFSAERTGGSVSTLTIQRTQQEDSAVYLCASSLFQGSQFFGPGTRLTVL.

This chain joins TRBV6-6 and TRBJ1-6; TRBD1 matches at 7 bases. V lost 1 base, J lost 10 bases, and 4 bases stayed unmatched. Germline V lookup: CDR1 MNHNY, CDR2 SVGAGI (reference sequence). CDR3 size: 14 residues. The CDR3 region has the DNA TGTGCCAGCAGTTACTTTGGACAGGCCTCACCCCTCCACTTT. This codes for CASSYFGQASPLHF.

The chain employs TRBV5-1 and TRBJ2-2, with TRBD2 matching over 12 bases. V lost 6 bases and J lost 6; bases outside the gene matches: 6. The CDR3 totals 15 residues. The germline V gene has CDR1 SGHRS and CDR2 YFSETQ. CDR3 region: CASKTTSGGSGELFF. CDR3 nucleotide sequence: TGCGCCAGCAAAACGACTAGCGGGGGATCCGGGGAGCTGTTTTTT.

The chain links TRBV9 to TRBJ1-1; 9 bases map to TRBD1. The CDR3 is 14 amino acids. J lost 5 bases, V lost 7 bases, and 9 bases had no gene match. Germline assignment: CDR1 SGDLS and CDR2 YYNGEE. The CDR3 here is CASGGQGGFTEAFF. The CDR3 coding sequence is TGTGCCAGCGGGGGACAGGGAGGTTTTACTGAAGCTTTCTTT.

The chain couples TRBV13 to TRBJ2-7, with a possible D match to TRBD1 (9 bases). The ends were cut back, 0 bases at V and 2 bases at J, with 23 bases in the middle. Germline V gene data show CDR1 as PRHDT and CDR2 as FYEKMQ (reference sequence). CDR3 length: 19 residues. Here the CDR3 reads CASSLGAGQGLAGPYEQYF. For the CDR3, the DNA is TGTGCCAGCAGCTTAGGCGCGGGACAGGGTTTAGCGGGACCCTACGAGCAGTACTTC.

CDR3 bases: TGTGCCAGCTCACCCTTTGTTCCTGAGGTTGTCACAGATACGCAGTATTTT. Protein: CASSPFVPEVVTDTQYF. This chain joins TRBV18 and TRBJ2-3; D remains unclear. CDR3 length: 17 residues. The germline V gene has CDR1 KGHSH and CDR2 LQKENI. The germline V and J ends were trimmed by 3 bases and 2 bases, with 18 bases remaining between them.

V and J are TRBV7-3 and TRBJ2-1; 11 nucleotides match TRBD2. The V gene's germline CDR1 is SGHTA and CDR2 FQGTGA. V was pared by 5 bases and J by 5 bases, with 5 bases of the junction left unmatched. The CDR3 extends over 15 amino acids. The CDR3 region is CASSRSGGDNNEQFF. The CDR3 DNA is TGTGCCAGCAGCCGTAGCGGGGGGGATAACAATGAGCAGTTCTTC.

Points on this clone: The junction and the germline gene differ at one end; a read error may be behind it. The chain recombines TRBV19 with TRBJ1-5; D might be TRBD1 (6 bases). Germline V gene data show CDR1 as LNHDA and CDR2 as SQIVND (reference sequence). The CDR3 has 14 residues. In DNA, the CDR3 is TGTGCCAGTAGGCGGACAGTTAGCAATCGGCCCCAGCATTTT. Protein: CASRRTVSNRPQHF.

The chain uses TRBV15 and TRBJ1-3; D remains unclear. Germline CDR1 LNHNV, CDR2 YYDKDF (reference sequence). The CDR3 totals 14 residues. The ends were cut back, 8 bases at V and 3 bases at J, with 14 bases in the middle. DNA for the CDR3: TGTGCCACCTCCCAATTACCGCGTGGAAACACCATATATTTT. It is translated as CATSQLPRGNTIYF.

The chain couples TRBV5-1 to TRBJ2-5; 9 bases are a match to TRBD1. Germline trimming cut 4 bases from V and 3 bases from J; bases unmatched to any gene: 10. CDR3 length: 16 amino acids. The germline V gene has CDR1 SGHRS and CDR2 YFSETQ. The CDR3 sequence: CASSPGTGRVKETQYF. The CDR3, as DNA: TGCGCCAGCAGCCCTGGGACAGGGCGGGTCAAAGAGACCCAGTACTTC.

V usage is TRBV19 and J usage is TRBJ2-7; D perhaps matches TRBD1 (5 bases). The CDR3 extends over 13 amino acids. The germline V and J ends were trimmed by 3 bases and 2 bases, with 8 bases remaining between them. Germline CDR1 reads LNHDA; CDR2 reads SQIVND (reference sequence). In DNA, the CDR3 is TGTGCCAGTAGTATTGGGGCAGCCTACGAGCAGTACTTC. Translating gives CASSIGAAYEQYF.

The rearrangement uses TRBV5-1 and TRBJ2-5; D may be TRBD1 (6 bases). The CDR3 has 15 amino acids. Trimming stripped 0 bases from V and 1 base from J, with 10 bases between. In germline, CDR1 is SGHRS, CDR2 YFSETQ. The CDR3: CASSLGTAIQETQYF. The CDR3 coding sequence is TGCGCCAGCAGCTTGGGGACAGCCATCCAAGAGACCCAGTACTTC.

CDR3 sequence: CASSRDRDQPQHF. The CDR3, as DNA: TGTGCCAGCAGCCGTGACAGGGACCAGCCCCAGCATTTT. The chain combines TRBV14 with TRBJ1-5; 7 nucleotides line up with TRBD1. Unmatched junction bases numbered 4, after V lost 4 bases and J lost 7 bases. Looked up from germline, CDR1 is SGHDN and CDR2 is FVKESK. The length of the CDR3 is 13 residues. The full variable domain, rest sourced from reference TRBV14 and TRBJ1-5, is EAGVTQFPSHSVIEKGQTVTLRCDPISGHDNLYWYRRVMGKEIKFLLHFVKESKQDESGMPNNRFLAERTGGTYSTLKVQPAELEDSGVYFCASSRDRDQPQHFGDGTRLSIL.

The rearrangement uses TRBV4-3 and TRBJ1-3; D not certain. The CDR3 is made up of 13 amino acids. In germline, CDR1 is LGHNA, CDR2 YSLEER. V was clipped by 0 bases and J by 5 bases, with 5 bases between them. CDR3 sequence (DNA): TGCGCCAGCAGCCAAGATAGCCGAAACACCATATATTTT. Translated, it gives CASSQDSRNTIYF.

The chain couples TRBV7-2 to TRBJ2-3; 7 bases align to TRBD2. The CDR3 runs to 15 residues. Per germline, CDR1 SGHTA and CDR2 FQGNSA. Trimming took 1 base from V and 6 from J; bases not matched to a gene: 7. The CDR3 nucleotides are TGTGCCAGCAGCTTAGGCGGGGGATCATGGGATACGCAGTATTTT. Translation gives CASSLGGGSWDTQYF.

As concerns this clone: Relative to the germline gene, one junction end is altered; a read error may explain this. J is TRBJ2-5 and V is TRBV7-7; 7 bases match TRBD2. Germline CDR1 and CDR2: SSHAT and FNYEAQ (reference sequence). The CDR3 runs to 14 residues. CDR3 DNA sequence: TGTGCTAGCAATCCTACTACTAGCGTTGAGACCCAGTACTTC. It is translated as CASNPTTSVETQYF. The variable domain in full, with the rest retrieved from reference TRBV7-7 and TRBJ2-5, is GAGVSQSPRYKVTKRGQDVTLRCDPISSHATLYWYQQALGQGPEFLTYFNYEAQPDKSGLPSDRFSAERPEGSISTLTIQRTEQRDSAMYRCASNPTTSVETQYFGPGTRLLVL.

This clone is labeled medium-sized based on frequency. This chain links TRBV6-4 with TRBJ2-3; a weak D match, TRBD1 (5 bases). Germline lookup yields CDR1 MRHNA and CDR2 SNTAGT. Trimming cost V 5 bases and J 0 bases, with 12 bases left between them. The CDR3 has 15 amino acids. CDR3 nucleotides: TGTGCCAGCAGTTCCCAGGGCGCTAGCACAGATACGCAGTATTTT. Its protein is CASSSQGASTDTQYF.

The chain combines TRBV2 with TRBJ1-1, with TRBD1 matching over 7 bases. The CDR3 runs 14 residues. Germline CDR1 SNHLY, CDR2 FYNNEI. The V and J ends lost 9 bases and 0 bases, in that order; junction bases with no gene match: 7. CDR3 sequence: CASCVGTVNTEAFF. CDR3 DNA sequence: TGTGCCAGTTGTGTCGGGACAGTGAACACTGAAGCTTTCTTT.

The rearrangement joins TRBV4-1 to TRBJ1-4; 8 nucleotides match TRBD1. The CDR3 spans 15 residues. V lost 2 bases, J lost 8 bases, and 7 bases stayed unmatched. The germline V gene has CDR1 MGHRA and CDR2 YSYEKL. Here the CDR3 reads CASSQSGTGWEKLFF. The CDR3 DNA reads TGCGCCAGCAGCCAATCCGGGACAGGTTGGGAAAAACTGTTTTTT.

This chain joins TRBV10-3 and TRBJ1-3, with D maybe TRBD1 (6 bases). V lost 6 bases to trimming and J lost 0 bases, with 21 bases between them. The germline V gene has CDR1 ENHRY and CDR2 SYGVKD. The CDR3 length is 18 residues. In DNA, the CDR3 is TGTGCCATCAGCCGATTGGACAGCCAAACCTTCTCTGGAAACACCATATATTTT. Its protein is CAISRLDSQTFSGNTIYF.